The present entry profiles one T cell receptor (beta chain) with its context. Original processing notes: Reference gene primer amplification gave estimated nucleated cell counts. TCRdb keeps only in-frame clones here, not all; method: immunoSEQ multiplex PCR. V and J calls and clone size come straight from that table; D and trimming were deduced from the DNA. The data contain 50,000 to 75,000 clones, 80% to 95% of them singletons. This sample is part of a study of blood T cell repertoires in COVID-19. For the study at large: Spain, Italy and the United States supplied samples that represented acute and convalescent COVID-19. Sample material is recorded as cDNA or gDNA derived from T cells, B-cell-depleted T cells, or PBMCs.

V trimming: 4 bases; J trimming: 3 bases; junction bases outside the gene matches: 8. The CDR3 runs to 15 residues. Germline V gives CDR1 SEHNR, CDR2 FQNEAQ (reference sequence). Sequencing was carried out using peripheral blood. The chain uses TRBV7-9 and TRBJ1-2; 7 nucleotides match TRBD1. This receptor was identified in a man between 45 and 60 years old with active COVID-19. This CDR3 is CASSSSTGAYYGYTF. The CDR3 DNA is TGTGCCAGCAGCTCGTCAACAGGGGCATACTATGGCTACACCTTC.